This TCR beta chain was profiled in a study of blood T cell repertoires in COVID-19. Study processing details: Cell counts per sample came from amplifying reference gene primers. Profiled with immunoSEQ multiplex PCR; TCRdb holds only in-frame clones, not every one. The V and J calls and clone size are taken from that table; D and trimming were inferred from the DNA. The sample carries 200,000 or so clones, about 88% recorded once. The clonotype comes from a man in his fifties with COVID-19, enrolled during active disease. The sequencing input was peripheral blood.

The CDR3 here is CAIEGASYLDTQYF. The DNA of the CDR3 is TGTGCCATTGAGGGGGCAAGTTATTTGGATACGCAGTATTTT. The rearrangement uses TRBV7-9 and TRBJ2-3, with 7 positions matching TRBD1. Germline CDR1 and CDR2: SEHNR and FQNEAQ (reference sequence). V dropped 10 bases and J dropped 6; count of bases not matched to a gene: 13. The CDR3 totals 14 residues.